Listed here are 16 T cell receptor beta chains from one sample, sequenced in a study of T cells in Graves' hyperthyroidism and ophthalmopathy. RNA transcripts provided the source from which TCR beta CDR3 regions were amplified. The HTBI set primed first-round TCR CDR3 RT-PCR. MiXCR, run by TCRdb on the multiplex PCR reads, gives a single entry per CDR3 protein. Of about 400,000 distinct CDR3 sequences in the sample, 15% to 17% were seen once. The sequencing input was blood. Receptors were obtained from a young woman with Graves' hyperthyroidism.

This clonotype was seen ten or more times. CDR3 bases: TGTGCCAGCAGCTTAGCGTTTGGGGCGGGCACCGGGGAGCTGTTTTTT. Its protein product is CASSLAFGAGTGELFF. The rearrangement links TRBV7-2 to TRBJ2-2; the D call may be TRBD1 or TRBD2 (5 bases each). The germline V gene encodes CDR1 SGHTA and CDR2 FQGNSA. This CDR3 is built from 16 residues. Between the trimmed V and J ends, which lost 0 bases and 4 bases, there was a span of 12 bases. The variable domain in full, with the rest retrieved from reference TRBV7-2 and TRBJ2-2, is GAGVSQSPSNKVTEKGKDVELRCDPISGHTALYWYRQSLGQGLEFLIYFQGNSAPDKSGLPSDRFSAERTGGSVSTLTIQRTQQEDSAVYLCASSLAFGAGTGELFFGEGSRLTVL.

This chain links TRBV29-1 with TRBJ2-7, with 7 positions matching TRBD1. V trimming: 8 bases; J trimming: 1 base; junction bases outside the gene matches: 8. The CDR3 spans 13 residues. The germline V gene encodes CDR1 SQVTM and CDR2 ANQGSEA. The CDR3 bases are TGCAGCTGTTTTACAGGGGCATCCTACGAGCAGTACTTC. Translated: CSCFTGASYEQYF.

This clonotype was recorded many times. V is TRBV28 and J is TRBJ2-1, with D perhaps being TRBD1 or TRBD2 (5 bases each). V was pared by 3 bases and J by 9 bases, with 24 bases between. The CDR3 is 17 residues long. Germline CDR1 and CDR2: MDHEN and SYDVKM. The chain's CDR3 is CASSFGVGVGVVGEQFF. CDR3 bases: TGTGCCAGCAGTTTTGGTGTCGGGGTGGGGGTCGTAGGTGAGCAGTTCTTC.

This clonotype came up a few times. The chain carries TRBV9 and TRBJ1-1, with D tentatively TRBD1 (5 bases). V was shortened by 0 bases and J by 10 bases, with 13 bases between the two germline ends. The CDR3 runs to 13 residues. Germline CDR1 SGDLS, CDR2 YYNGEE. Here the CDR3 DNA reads TGTGCCAGCAGCGTAGACGGGGGGGGGGGAGCTTTCTTT. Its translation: CASSVDGGGGAFF.

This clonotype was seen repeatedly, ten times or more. CDR3 DNA sequence: TGCGCCAGCAGCTTGGTTGGGACAGGGTCTGGAAACACCATATATTTT. Translating gives CASSLVGTGSGNTIYF. The chain recombines TRBV5-1 with TRBJ1-3; 9 bases are a match to TRBD1. Germline-derived CDR1 and CDR2 are SGHRS and YFSETQ. With V trimmed by 0 bases and J by 1 base, 2 bases remained unmatched. The CDR3 is made up of 16 amino acids.

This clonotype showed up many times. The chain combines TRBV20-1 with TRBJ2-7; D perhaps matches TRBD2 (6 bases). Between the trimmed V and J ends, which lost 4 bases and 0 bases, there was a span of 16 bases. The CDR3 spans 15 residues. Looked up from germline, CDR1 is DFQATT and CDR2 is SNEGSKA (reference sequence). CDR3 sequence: CSAKQGMRDSYEQYF. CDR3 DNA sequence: TGCAGTGCTAAACAAGGCATGCGGGACTCCTACGAGCAGTACTTC.

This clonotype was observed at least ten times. The DNA for the CDR3 is TGTGCCAGCAGTTTATCCACAGGGAATCAGCCCCAGCATTTT. Translating gives CASSLSTGNQPQHF. The chain links TRBV27 to TRBJ1-5, with D possibly being TRBD1 (6 bases). V lost 0 bases, J lost 4 bases, and 7 bases lay in between. This CDR3 is 14 amino acids long. Germline V CDR1 and CDR2: MNHEY, SMNVEV (reference sequence).

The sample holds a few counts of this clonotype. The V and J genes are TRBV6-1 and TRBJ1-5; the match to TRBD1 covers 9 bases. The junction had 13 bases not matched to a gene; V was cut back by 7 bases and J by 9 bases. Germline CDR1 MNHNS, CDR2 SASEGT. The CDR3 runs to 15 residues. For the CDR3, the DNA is TGTGCCAGCACCCAAGGGACAGGGAGTATCAGGCCCCAGCATTTT. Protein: CASTQGTGSIRPQHF.

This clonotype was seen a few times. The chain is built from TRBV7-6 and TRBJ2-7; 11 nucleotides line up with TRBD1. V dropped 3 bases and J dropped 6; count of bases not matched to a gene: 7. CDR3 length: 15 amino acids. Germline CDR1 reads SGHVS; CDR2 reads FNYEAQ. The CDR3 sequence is CASSFGGTGGSEQYF. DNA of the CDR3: TGTGCCAGCAGCTTTGGTGGGACAGGGGGAAGCGAGCAGTACTTC.

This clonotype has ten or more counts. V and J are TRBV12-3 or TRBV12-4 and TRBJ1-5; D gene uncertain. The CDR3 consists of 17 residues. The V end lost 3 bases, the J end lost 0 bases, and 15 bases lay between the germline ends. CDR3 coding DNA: TGTGCCAGCAGTTTCCAACAGACGCCGTATAGCAATCAGCCCCAGCATTTT. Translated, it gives CASSFQQTPYSNQPQHF.

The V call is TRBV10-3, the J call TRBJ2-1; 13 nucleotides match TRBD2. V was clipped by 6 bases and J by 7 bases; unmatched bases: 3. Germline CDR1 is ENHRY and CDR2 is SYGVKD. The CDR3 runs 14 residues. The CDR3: CAISGTSGINEQFF. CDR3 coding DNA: TGTGCCATCAGCGGGACTAGCGGGATAAATGAGCAGTTCTTC.

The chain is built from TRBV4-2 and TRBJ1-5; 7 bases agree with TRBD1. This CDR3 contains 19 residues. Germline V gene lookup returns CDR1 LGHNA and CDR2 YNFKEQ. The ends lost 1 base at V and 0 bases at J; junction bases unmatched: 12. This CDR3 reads CASSQGVRAGGYSNQPQHF. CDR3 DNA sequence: TGTGCCAGCAGCCAAGGCGTCCGGGCAGGGGGATATAGCAATCAGCCCCAGCATTTT.

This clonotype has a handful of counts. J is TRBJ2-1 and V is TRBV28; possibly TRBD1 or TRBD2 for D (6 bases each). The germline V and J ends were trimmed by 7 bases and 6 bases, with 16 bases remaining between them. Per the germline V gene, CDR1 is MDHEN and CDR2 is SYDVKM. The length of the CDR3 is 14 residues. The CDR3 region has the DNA TGTGCCAGCACGTGGGGGGCTACCCTCAATGAGCAGTTCTTC. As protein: CASTWGATLNEQFF.

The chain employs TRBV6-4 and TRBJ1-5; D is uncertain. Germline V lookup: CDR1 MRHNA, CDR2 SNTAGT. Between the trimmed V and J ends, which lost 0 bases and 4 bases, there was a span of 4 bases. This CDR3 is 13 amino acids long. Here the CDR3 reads CASSDSGNQPQHF. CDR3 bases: TGTGCCAGCAGTGACTCCGGGAATCAGCCCCAGCATTTT.

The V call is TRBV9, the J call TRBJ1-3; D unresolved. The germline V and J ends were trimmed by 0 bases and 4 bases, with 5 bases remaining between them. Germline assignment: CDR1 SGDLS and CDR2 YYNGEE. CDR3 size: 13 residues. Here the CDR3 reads CASSVEGGNTIYF. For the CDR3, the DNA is TGTGCCAGCAGCGTAGAAGGCGGAAACACCATATATTTT.

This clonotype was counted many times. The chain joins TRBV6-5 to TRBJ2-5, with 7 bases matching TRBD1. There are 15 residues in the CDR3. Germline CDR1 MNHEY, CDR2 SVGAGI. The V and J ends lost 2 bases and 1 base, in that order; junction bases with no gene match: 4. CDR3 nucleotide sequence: TGTGCCAGCAGTTACGGTGGGGACAGCCAAGAGACCCAGTACTTC. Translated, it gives CASSYGGDSQETQYF.